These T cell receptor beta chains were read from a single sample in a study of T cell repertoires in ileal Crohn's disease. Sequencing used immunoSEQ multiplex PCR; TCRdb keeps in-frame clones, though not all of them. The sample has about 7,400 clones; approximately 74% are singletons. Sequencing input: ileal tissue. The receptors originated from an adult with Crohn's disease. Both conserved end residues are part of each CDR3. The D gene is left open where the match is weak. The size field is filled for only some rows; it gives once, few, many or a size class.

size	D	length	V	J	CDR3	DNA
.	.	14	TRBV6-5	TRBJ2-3	CASSYTLTGDTQYF	TGTGCCAGCAGTTACACCCTGACTGGGGATACGCAGTATTTT
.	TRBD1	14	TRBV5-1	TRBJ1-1	CASRSGTGNTEAFF	TGCGCCAGCAGATCCGGGACAGGGAACACTGAAGCTTTCTTT
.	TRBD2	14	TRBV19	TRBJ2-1	CASSKGLAGVEQFF	TGTGCCAGTAGTAAAGGACTAGCGGGGGTTGAGCAGTTCTTC
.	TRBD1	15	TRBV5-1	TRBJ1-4	CASSWTGEGVEKLFF	TGCGCCAGCAGCTGGACAGGGGAAGGGGTTGAAAAACTGTTTTTT
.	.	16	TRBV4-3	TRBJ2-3	CASSQGVRVSTDTQYF	TGCGCCAGCAGCCAAGGCGTCAGGGTGAGCACAGATACGCAGTATTTT
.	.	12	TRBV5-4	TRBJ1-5	CIKGAINQPQHF	TGTATAAAAGGGGCCATCAATCAGCCCCAGCATTTT
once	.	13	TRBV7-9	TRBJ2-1	CASSLLASNEQFF	TGTGCCAGCAGCCTACTAGCTTCCAATGAGCAGTTCTTC
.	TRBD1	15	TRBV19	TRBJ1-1	CASSNRTGGHTEAFF	TGTGCCAGTAGTAATAGAACAGGGGGCCACACTGAAGCTTTCTTT
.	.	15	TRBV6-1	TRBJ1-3	CASSAWPNSGNTIYF	TGTGCCAGCAGTGCGTGGCCAAACTCTGGAAACACCATATATTTT
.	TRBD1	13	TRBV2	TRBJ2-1	CASLETGEGEQFF	TGTGCCAGCTTAGAGACAGGGGAAGGTGAGCAGTTCTTC
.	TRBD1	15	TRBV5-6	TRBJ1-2	CASRRQGAQSYGYTF	TGTGCCAGCAGACGTCAGGGGGCGCAGAGCTATGGCTACACCTTC
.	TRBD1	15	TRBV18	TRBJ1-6	CASSPQRDRNSPLHF	TGTGCCAGCTCACCCCAGCGGGACAGGAATTCACCCCTCCACTTT
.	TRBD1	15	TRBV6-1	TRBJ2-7	CASRDPGQGSYEQYF	TGTGCCAGCAGGGACCCGGGACAGGGGTCGTACGAGCAGTACTTC
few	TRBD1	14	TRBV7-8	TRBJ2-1	CASSSSGGRNEQFF	TGTGCCAGCAGCTCATCAGGGGGCCGGAATGAGCAGTTCTTC
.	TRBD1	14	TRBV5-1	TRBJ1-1	CASSLEGANTEAFF	TGCGCCAGCAGCTTGGAGGGGGCGAACACTGAAGCTTTCTTT
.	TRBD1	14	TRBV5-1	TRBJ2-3	CASSFGQDPDTQYF	TGCGCCAGCAGCTTTGGACAGGATCCAGATACGCAGTATTTT
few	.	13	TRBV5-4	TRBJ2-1	CASSRDNYNEQFF	TGTGCCAGCAGCAGGGACAATTACAATGAGCAGTTCTTC
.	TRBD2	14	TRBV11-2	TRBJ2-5	CASSSSGGEETQYF	TGTGCCAGCAGCTCTAGCGGGGGGGAAGAGACCCAGTACTTC
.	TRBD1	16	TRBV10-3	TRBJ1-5	CAISESNRGQGQPQHF	TGTGCCATCAGTGAGTCCAACAGGGGGCAGGGTCAGCCCCAGCATTTT
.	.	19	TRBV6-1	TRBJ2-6	CASSDKQGTFDSGANVLTF	TGTGCCAGCAGTGACAAACAGGGTACCTTCGACTCTGGGGCCAACGTCCTGACTTTC
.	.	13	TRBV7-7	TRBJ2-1	CASSLGRGDEQFF	TGTGCTAGCAGCTTAGGCAGGGGTGATGAGCAGTTCTTC
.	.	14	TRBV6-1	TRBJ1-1	CASGGGRGITEAFF	TGTGCCAGCGGAGGGGGGAGGGGTATCACTGAAGCTTTCTTT
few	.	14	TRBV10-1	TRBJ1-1	CASSEFTGPGEAFF	TGCGCCAGCAGTGAGTTCACAGGGCCTGGTGAAGCTTTCTTT
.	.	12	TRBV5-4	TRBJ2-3	CASSLGDNTQYF	TGTGCCAGCAGCTTGGGAGATAATACGCAGTATTTT
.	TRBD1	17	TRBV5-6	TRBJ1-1	CASSDRDRGRFNTEAFF	TGTGCCAGCAGCGATAGGGACAGGGGGCGCTTTAACACTGAAGCTTTCTTT
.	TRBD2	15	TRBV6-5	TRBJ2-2	CASSYGTSPTGELFF	TGTGCCAGCAGTTACGGGACTAGCCCCACCGGGGAGCTGTTTTTT
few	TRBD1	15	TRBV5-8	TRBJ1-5	CASSLYRGSNQPQHF	TGTGCCAGCAGCTTGTACAGGGGAAGCAATCAGCCCCAGCATTTT
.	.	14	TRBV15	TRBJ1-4	CATSRDRGAEKLFF	TGTGCCACCAGCAGAGATCGCGGAGCCGAAAAACTGTTTTTT
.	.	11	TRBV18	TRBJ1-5	CASSGGGSQHF	TGTGCCAGCTCAGGTGGAGGGTCCCAGCATTTT
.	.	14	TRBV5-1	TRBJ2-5	CASSTGIVEETQYF	TGCGCCAGCAGCACAGGGATCGTTGAAGAGACCCAGTACTTC
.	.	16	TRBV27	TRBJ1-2	CASSLMAGPFNYGYTF	TGTGCCAGCAGTTTAATGGCAGGCCCCTTTAACTATGGCTACACCTTC
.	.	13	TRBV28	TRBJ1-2	CASSRTGPYGYTF	TGTGCCAGCAGCCGAACAGGGCCCTATGGCTACACCTTC
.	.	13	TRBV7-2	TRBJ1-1	CASSSEMNTEAFF	TGTGCCAGCAGCTCCGAGATGAACACTGAAGCTTTCTTT
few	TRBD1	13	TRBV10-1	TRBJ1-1	CASSEYGTDKAFF	TGCGCCAGCAGTGAATACGGGACAGACAAAGCTTTCTTT